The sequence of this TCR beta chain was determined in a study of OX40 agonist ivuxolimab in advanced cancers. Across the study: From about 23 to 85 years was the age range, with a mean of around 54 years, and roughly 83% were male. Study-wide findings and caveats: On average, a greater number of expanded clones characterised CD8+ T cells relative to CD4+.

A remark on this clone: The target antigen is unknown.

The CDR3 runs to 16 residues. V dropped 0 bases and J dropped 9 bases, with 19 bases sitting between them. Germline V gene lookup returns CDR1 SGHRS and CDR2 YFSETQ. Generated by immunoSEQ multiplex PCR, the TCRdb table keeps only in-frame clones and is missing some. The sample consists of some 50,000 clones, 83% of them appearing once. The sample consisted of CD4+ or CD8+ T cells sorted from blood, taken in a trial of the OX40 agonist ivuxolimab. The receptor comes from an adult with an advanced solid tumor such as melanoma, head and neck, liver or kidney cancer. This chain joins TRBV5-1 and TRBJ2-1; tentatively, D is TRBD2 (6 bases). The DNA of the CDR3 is TGCGCCAGCAGCTTGGGTCACGGGAGTGACCGAGTTGAGCAGTTCTTC. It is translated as CASSLGHGSDRVEQFF.